Described below is a single T cell receptor beta chain sequence and its context. The data belong to a study of blood T cell repertoires in COVID-19. Study summary: Samples of COVID-19 (acute and convalescent) were obtained from the United States, Italy and Spain. From T cells, B-cell-depleted T cells, or PBMCs came the material, which was cDNA or gDNA.

Germline CDR1 is MNHEY and CDR2 is SVGAGI. The CDR3 is 15 residues long. With 6 bases removed from V and 5 bases from J, the gap between germline ends came to 19 bases. Libraries were prepared by immunoSEQ multiplex PCR; TCRdb keeps only in-frame clonotypes and omits some of them. The sample comprises some 130,000 clones, around 81% of which are singletons, and 10% to 13% rests with the top ten. The receptor was derived from a human donor in a cohort sampled during active COVID-19. The sequenced sample was peripheral blood. The chain is built from TRBV6-5 and TRBJ1-2, with a tentative D call TRBD1 (6 bases). The CDR3 DNA reads as TGTGCCAGCAGAGCCCGACAGGAGAAAGGATATGGCTACACCTTC. Translating gives CASRARQEKGYGYTF.